The 8 T cell receptor beta chains listed next were all sequenced from one sample in a study of tumor and adjacent non-tumor tissue in lung cancer. RNA was extracted from bulk tissue without any cell sorting. Distant lung tissue was collected more than 3 cm away from the tumor edge. Three rounds of nested PCR, following a modified ARM-PCR protocol, produced the TCRbeta library. TCRdb reprocessed the multiplex PCR reads with MiXCR, giving one entry per CDR3 protein. The top ten hold around 29% of the sample, which has 60,000 or so distinct CDR3 sequences, over 60% seen once. Specimen: distant non-tumor lung tissue. The source is a man between 65 and 85 years old with non-small cell lung cancer.

Concerning this clonotype itself: This CDR3 is missing its conserved last phenylalanine or tryptophan, likely due to a read error. The chain couples TRBV11-2 to TRBJ2-2; tentatively, D is TRBD1 or TRBD2 (5 bases each). CDR3 length: 16 amino acids. CDR1 and CDR2 from the germline V gene are SGHAT and FQNNGV. CDR3 in DNA: TGTGCCAGCAGCTCTGGAGAGGGGACGAACAGCGGGGAGCTGTTTCTT. As protein: CASSSGEGTNSGELFL.

Ten or more counts support this clonotype. This chain uses TRBV29-1 with TRBJ2-5; D tentatively reads TRBD1 or TRBD2 (5 bases each). There are 12 residues in the CDR3. The V gene lost 6 bases and the J gene lost 1 base, with 9 bases spanning the gap. Per germline, CDR1 SQVTM and CDR2 ANQGSEA. The CDR3 is CSVQDFQETQYF. In nucleotides, the CDR3 is TGCAGCGTACAGGACTTCCAAGAGACCCAGTACTTC.

A note on this clonotype: The final CDR3 position lacks the conserved phenylalanine or tryptophan, pointing to a likely read error. V usage is TRBV28 and J usage is TRBJ1-1; no clear D gene. Germline CDR1 and CDR2: MDHEN and SYDVKM. This CDR3 comprises 13 residues. Trimming removed 10 bases from V and 0 bases from J, with 12 bases in between. In DNA form, the CDR3 reads TGTGCCACCTTAGGACGGATGAACACTGAAGCTTTCTAT. The encoded protein is CATLGRMNTEAFY.

Points on this clonotype: A read error may be the cause here, since a much bigger clone is one base away. The V and J genes are TRBV7-8 and TRBJ1-2, with a weak D call TRBD1 (6 bases). CDR3 length: 14 amino acids. Germline V gives CDR1 SGHVS, CDR2 FQNEAQ. The CDR3 is CANSLIRTVDGYTF. In DNA, the CDR3 is TGTGCCAACAGCTTAATCAGGACAGTGGATGGCTACACCTTC.

A word on this clonotype: The junction shows a germline mismatch at one end, possibly a read error. The genes are TRBV20-1 and TRBJ1-6; D unresolved. Germline values: CDR1 DFQATT, CDR2 SNEGSKA (reference sequence). CDR3 length: 16 residues. The CDR3 coding sequence is TGCAGTGCTAGTTTGGGTAGGCCCCGAGTTAATTCACCCTTCCACTTT. Translation: CSASLGRPRVNSPFHF.

On this clonotype itself: It is likely a read error, because the conserved phenylalanine at the end of the CDR3 is missing. This chain joins TRBV12-3 or TRBV12-4 and TRBJ2-1, with D maybe TRBD2 (6 bases). CDR3 length equals 15 residues. V was cut by 6 bases and J by 4 bases, with 16 bases left in between. CDR3 region: CASRTSGRRYNEQFL. For the CDR3, the DNA is TGTGCCAGCAGGACTAGTGGGAGGAGGTACAATGAGCAGTTCCTC.

A few counts support this clonotype. The chain recombines TRBV20-1 with TRBJ2-1; D tentatively fits TRBD1 or TRBD2 (5 bases each). The V end lost 4 bases, the J end lost 10 bases, and 17 bases lay between the germline ends. Germline assignment: CDR1 DFQATT and CDR2 SNEGSKA (reference sequence). The CDR3 contains 13 residues. CDR3 residues: CSATPGPVREQFF. The CDR3 bases are TGCAGTGCTACCCCGGGACCGGTTCGGGAGCAGTTCTTC.

A word on this clonotype: A read error may be the cause here, since a much bigger clone is one base away. J is TRBJ1-5 and V is TRBV5-6; 7 bases match TRBD1. The germline V gene encodes CDR1 SGHDT and CDR2 YYEEEE. With V trimmed by 4 bases and J by 3 bases, 7 bases remained unmatched. The CDR3 has 15 residues. The CDR3 sequence is CASSPWDRYNQPQHF. DNA of the CDR3: TGTGCCAGCAGCCCGTGGGACAGATACAATCAGCCCCAGCATTTT. The whole variable domain, filled in from reference TRBV5-6 and TRBJ1-5, reads DAGVTQSPTHLIKTRGQQVTLRCSPKSGHDTVSWYQQALGQGPQFIFQYYEEEERQRGNFPDRFSGHQFPNYSSELNVNALLLGDSALYLCASSPWDRYNQPQHFGDGTRLSIL.